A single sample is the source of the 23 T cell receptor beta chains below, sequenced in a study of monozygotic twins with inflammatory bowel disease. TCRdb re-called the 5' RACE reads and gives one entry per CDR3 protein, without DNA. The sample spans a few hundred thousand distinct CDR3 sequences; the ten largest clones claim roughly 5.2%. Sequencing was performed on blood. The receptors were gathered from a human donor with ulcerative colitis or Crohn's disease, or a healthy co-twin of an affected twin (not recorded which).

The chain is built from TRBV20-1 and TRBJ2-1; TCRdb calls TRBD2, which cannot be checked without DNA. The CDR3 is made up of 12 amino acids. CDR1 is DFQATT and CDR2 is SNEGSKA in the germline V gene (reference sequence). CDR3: CSGLAIHNEQFF.

CDR3 in amino acids: CASSYSGQNSNQPQHF. The chain recombines TRBV3-1 with TRBJ1-5; TCRdb selects TRBD1, and the lack of DNA leaves this call unchecked. This CDR3 contains 16 residues. Germline lookup yields CDR1 LGHDT and CDR2 YNNKEL (reference sequence).

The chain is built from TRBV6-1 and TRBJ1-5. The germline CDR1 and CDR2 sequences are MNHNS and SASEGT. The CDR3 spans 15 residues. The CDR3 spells CASSLRINSNQRQHF.

CDR3: CASRSGAGAEKLFF. The rearrangement uses TRBV6-1 and TRBJ1-4; TCRdb lists TRBD1, though no DNA is available to test this call. The CDR3 has 14 amino acids. Looked up from germline, CDR1 is MNHNS and CDR2 is SASEGT.

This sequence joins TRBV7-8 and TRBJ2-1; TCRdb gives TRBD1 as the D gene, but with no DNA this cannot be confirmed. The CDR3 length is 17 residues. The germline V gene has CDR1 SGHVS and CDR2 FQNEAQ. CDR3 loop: CASSLGAVGSSYNEQFF.

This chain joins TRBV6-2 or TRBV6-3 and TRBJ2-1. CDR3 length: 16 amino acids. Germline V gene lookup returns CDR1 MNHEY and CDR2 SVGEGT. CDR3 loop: CASSYRGFGSHNEQFF.

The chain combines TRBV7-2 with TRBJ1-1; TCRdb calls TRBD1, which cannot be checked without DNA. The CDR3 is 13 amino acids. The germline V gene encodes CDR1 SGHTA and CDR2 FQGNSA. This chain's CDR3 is CASRLRGNTEAFF. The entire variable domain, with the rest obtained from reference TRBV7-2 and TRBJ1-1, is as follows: GAGVSQSPSNKVTEKGKDVELRCDPISGHTALYWYRQSLGQGLEFLIYFQGNSAPDKSGLPSDRFSAERTGGSVSTLTIQRTQQEDSAVYLCASRLRGNTEAFFGQGTRLTVV.

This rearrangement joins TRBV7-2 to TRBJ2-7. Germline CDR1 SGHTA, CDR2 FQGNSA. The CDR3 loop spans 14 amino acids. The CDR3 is CASSRTGDSYEQYF.

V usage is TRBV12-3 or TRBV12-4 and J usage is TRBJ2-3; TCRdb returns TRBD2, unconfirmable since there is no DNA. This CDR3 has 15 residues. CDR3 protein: CASTTGTSSTDTQYF.

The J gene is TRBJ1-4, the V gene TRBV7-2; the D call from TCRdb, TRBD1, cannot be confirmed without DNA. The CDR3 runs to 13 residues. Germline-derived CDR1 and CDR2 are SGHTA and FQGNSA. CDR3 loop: CASRRGQNEKLFF.

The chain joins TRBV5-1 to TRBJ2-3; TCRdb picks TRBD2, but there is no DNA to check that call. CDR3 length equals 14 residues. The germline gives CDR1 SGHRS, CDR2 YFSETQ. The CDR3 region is CASRSGGASDTQYF.

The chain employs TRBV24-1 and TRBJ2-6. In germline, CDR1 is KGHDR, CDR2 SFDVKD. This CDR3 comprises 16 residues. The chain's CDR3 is CATSDRTVSGANVLTF.

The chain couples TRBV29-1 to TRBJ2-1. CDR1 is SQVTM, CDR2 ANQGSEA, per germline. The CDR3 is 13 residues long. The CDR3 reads CSVGRFTYNEQFF.

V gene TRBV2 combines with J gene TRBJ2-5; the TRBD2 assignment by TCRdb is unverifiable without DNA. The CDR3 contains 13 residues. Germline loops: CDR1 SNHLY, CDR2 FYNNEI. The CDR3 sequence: CASKSRVGETQYF.

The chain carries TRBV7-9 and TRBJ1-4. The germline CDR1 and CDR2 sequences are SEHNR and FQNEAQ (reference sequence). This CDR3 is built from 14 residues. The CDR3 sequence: CASSQRSTNEKLFF. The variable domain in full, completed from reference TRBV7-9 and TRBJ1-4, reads DTGVSQNPRHKITKRGQNVTFRCDPISEHNRLYWYRQTLGQGPEFLTYFQNEAQLEKSRLLSDRFSAERPKGSFSTLEIQRTEQGDSAMYLCASSQRSTNEKLFFGSGTQLSVL.

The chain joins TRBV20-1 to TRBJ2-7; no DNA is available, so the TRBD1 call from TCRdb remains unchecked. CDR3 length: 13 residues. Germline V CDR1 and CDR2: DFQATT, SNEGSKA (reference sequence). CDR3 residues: CSANGGTIYEQYF.

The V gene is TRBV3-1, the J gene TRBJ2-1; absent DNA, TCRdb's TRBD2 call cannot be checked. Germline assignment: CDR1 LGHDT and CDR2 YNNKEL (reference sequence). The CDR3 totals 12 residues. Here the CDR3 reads CASRGGHNEQFF.

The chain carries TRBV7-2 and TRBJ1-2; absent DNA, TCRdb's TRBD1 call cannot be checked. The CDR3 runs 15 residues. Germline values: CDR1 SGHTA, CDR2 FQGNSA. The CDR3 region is CASSSAGTVSYGYTF.

CDR3 protein: CASSNKDRAGAKNIQYF. This rearrangement joins TRBV19 to TRBJ2-4; the D gene TCRdb calls, TRBD1, cannot be checked with no DNA. The CDR3 totals 17 residues. The V gene's germline CDR1 is LNHDA and CDR2 SQIVND (reference sequence). Looking up the rest from reference TRBV19 and TRBJ2-4 gives the full variable domain: DGGITQSPKYLFRKEGQNVTLSCEQNLNHDAMYWYRQDPGQGLRLIYYSQIVNDFQKGDIAEGYSVSREKKESFPLTVTSAQKNPTAFYLCASSNKDRAGAKNIQYFGAGTRLSVL.

CDR3 sequence: CASSEVNEQYF. The chain carries TRBV6-1 and TRBJ2-7. The CDR3 sequence is 11 residues long. Looked up from germline, CDR1 is MNHNS and CDR2 is SASEGT.

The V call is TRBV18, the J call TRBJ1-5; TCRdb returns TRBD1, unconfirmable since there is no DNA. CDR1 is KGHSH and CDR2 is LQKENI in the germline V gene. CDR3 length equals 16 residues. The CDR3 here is CASSPALGQGGQPQHF.

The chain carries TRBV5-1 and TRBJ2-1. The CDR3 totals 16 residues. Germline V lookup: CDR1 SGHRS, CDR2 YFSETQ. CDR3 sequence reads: CASSLAAIYSYNEQFF.

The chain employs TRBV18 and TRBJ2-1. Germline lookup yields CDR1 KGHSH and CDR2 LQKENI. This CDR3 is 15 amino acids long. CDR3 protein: CASSPAGAAYNEQFF.